The 17 T cell receptor beta chains presented below share a single source sample, sequenced in a study of T cell responses to AZD1222 COVID-19 vaccine. Generated by immunoSEQ multiplex PCR, the TCRdb table keeps only in-frame clones and is missing some. The data show about 120,000 clones, around 93% seen once. The material sequenced was peripheral blood, taken on day 0 of AZD1222 vaccination. The receptors come from an adult in good health.

The rearrangement links TRBV4-3 to TRBJ1-1; D is unclear. The germline V gene encodes CDR1 LGHNA and CDR2 YSLEER. Trimming removed 0 bases at V and 6 bases at J, with 8 bases between. The CDR3 totals 13 residues. This chain's CDR3 is CASSQDWGSEAFF. As DNA, the CDR3 is TGCGCCAGCAGCCAAGACTGGGGATCTGAAGCTTTCTTT.

This sequence joins TRBV11-2 and TRBJ1-2; tentative D call: TRBD1 (5 bases). The V gene lost 4 bases and the J gene lost 8 bases, with 11 bases spanning the gap. This CDR3 is 12 amino acids long. Germline CDR1 SGHAT, CDR2 FQNNGV. CDR3 sequence reads: CASSSVGDGYTF. CDR3 coding DNA: TGTGCCAGCAGCTCTGTCGGGGACGGCTACACCTTC. Based on the CDR3 plus reference TRBV11-2 and TRBJ1-2, the full variable domain is EAGVAQSPRYKIIEKRQSVAFWCNPISGHATLYWYQQILGQGPKLLIQFQNNGVVDDSQLPKDRFSAERLKGVDSTLKIQPAKLEDSAVYLCASSSVGDGYTFGSGTRLTVV.

This chain connects TRBV12-3 or TRBV12-4 to TRBJ1-3, with TRBD1 as a possible D gene (5 bases). V lost 10 bases to trimming and J lost 3 bases, with 10 bases between them. This CDR3 has 12 residues. This CDR3 reads CATLQGGNTIYF. The CDR3 region has the DNA TGTGCCACCCTGCAGGGTGGAAACACCATATATTTT.

The chain carries TRBV10-3 and TRBJ2-5; 7 nucleotides line up with TRBD1. Germline-derived CDR1 and CDR2 are ENHRY and SYGVKD. V lost 7 bases and J lost 4; bases outside the gene matches: 12. The CDR3 length is 15 residues. DNA for the CDR3: TGTGCCATCACCCCAGACGACAGGGTGGGAGAGACCCAGTACTTC. Amino acid sequence: CAITPDDRVGETQYF.

This chain uses TRBV7-9 with TRBJ1-1, with D perhaps matching TRBD1 (5 bases). The CDR3 covers 12 residues. V lost 3 bases and J 7 bases, leaving 9 bases between the germline ends. In germline, CDR1 is SEHNR, CDR2 FQNEAQ (reference sequence). The CDR3 protein is CASSFGRDEAFF. CDR3 bases: TGTGCCAGCAGCTTTGGCAGGGATGAAGCTTTCTTT. Variable domain in full (rest from reference TRBV7-9 and TRBJ1-1): DTGVSQNPRHKITKRGQNVTFRCDPISEHNRLYWYRQTLGQGPEFLTYFQNEAQLEKSRLLSDRFSAERPKGSFSTLEIQRTEQGDSAMYLCASSFGRDEAFFGQGTRLTVV.

The chain is built from TRBV7-9 and TRBJ2-3; D might be TRBD1 or TRBD2, each matching 6 bases. Germline CDR1 is SEHNR and CDR2 is FQNEAQ (reference sequence). The CDR3 runs 16 residues. The V and J ends lost 1 base and 5 bases respectively, with 16 bases between them. CDR3 loop: CASSLVGGPRGDTQYF. The CDR3 nucleotides are TGTGCCAGCAGCTTAGTCGGGGGCCCTCGAGGAGATACGCAGTATTTT.

The rearrangement uses TRBV6-2 or TRBV6-3 and TRBJ1-1; D may be TRBD1 (5 bases). The CDR3 sequence is 13 residues long. The V gene lost 0 bases and the J gene lost 12 bases, with 14 bases spanning the gap. From germline, CDR1 is MNHEY and CDR2 SVGEGT. Here the CDR3 DNA reads TGTGCCAGCAGTTACTCCCATCAGGGAGAGACTTTCTTT. Translated, it gives CASSYSHQGETFF.

The CDR3, as DNA: TGTGCCAGCAGCCCAGGGGAGGTGGAAAAACTGTTTTTT. It encodes CASSPGEVEKLFF. The genes are TRBV6-5 and TRBJ1-4; D is perhaps TRBD1 (6 bases). From germline, CDR1 is MNHEY and CDR2 SVGAGI. The length of the CDR3 is 13 residues. Trimming left V 6 bases short and J 8 bases short, with 13 bases between.

The V gene is TRBV2, the J gene TRBJ2-7, with unresolved D. CDR3 length: 11 amino acids. Looked up from germline, CDR1 is SNHLY and CDR2 is FYNNEI. V was pared by 4 bases and J by 11 bases, with 12 bases between. The CDR3 DNA follows: TGTGCCAGCAGTGTGGGCCTCGAAGAGTACTTC. Translating gives CASSVGLEEYF.

V usage is TRBV27 and J usage is TRBJ2-1; no firm D call. The ends were cut back, 6 bases at V and 9 bases at J, with 21 bases in the middle. Germline V CDR1 and CDR2: MNHEY, SMNVEV (reference sequence). The CDR3 length is 15 residues. The CDR3 DNA reads as TGTGCCAGCAGGACACGCCCCCAGACGAAGCTTGAGCAGTTCTTC. Protein: CASRTRPQTKLEQFF.

The genes are TRBV7-8 and TRBJ2-2; TRBD1 or TRBD2 may be the D gene (5 bases each). Germline assignment: CDR1 SGHVS and CDR2 FQNEAQ. Trimming left V 8 bases short and J 2 bases short, with 15 bases between. The CDR3 sequence is 15 residues long. CDR3 nucleotide sequence: TGTGCCAGCGTTCCGGGGCGAATAAACACCGGGGAGCTGTTTTTT. It is translated as CASVPGRINTGELFF.

The V gene is TRBV18, the J gene TRBJ2-5; perhaps TRBD2 as D (6 bases). CDR1 and CDR2 (germline): KGHSH, LQKENI. Deletions cut 3 bases from V and 5 bases from J, with 10 bases between. This CDR3 has 13 amino acids. Here the CDR3 reads CASSPRDVETQYF. CDR3 nucleotide sequence: TGTGCCAGCTCACCGCGGGATGTTGAGACCCAGTACTTC.

The chain recombines TRBV11-2 with TRBJ1-1, with D possibly TRBD1 on 5 matching bases. This CDR3 is built from 17 residues. CDR1 is SGHAT and CDR2 is FQNNGV in the germline V gene. Trimming removed 1 base from V and 0 bases from J, with 15 bases in between. The CDR3 DNA reads TGTGCCAGCAGCTTAGGAATGGGGACGGTCATGAACACTGAAGCTTTCTTT. It yields the protein CASSLGMGTVMNTEAFF.

The chain carries TRBV9 and TRBJ2-1; D is unresolved. The V and J ends lost 0 bases and 9 bases respectively, with 7 bases between them. The CDR3 runs to 12 residues. From germline, CDR1 is SGDLS and CDR2 YYNGEE. In DNA, the CDR3 is TGTGCCAGCAGCGTAGGGTTGGGTGAGCAGTTCTTC. Encoded protein: CASSVGLGEQFF.

This chain connects TRBV19 to TRBJ1-3; no reliable D call. The CDR3 is 12 amino acids. Deletions cut 6 bases from V and 3 bases from J, with 6 bases between. Germline CDR1 is LNHDA and CDR2 is SQIVND (reference sequence). The CDR3 region is CASRSDGNTIYF. The CDR3 DNA follows: TGTGCCAGTAGGTCGGATGGAAACACCATATATTTT. The full variable domain, completed using reference TRBV19 and TRBJ1-3, is DGGITQSPKYLFRKEGQNVTLSCEQNLNHDAMYWYRQDPGQGLRLIYYSQIVNDFQKGDIAEGYSVSREKKESFPLTVTSAQKNPTAFYLCASRSDGNTIYFGEGSWLTVV.

The chain combines TRBV5-1 with TRBJ2-1; 11 nucleotides align to TRBD2. Germline CDR1 reads SGHRS; CDR2 reads YFSETQ. The length of the CDR3 is 20 residues. With 3 bases clipped from V and 3 bases from J, the junction kept 17 bases outside the gene matches. The CDR3 nucleotides are TGCGCCAGCAGCTCCAAGGGGGGGGGAACTAGCGGGGGTGACTACAATGAGCAGTTCTTC. Protein product: CASSSKGGGTSGGDYNEQFF.

The rearrangement joins TRBV19 to TRBJ1-5; maybe TRBD1 (5 bases). Trimming took 5 bases from V and 1 from J, leaving 15 bases between them. CDR1 and CDR2 from the germline V gene are LNHDA and SQIVND (reference sequence). This CDR3 is 16 amino acids long. CDR3 coding DNA: TGTGCCAGTAGTCTTGTTTGGGGGGGAAGCAATCAGCCCCAGCATTTT. This translates into CASSLVWGGSNQPQHF.